The 29 T cell receptor beta chains below all came from one sample that was sequenced in a study of T cell clonotyping in hematopoietic cell transplantation. The method was immunoSEQ multiplex PCR; TCRdb's version includes in-frame clones alone and lacks a portion of them. This sample carries under 25,000 clones, 77% of them seen once, and the ten largest clones take over 15%. Time point here: recipient sample about 28 days before transplant, after cytoreduction. The sample here was peripheral blood mononuclear cells, taken before stem cell transplant. These receptor sequences come from a man aged 55 to 69 with acute myeloid leukemia. Some clones in this sample may be carry-over from other donors' samples.

V usage is TRBV7-2 and J usage is TRBJ1-4; 8 bases agree with TRBD1. CDR3 length equals 14 residues. Trimming removed 5 bases from V and 11 bases from J; junction bases left unmatched: 10. Germline CDR1 is SGHTA and CDR2 is FQGNSA. The CDR3: CASSPIGQGPKLFF. CDR3 DNA sequence: TGTGCCAGCAGCCCTATTGGACAGGGCCCCAAACTGTTTTTT.

Only a few counts were recorded for this clone. The rearrangement uses TRBV20-1 and TRBJ1-2; D remains unclear. Trimming took off 3 bases at V and 6 bases at J, with 8 bases between the two ends. The length of the CDR3 is 11 residues. Germline assignment: CDR1 DFQATT and CDR2 SNEGSKA (reference sequence). The DNA of the CDR3 is TGCAGTGCTAGTAAACGGAATGGCTACACCTTC. As protein: CSASKRNGYTF.

The chain joins TRBV7-2 to TRBJ1-2; tentative D call: TRBD1 (5 bases). Germline lookup yields CDR1 SGHTA and CDR2 FQGNSA. The CDR3 is 12 amino acids. The V end was cut by 3 bases, the J end by 5 bases, with 7 bases between. The CDR3 sequence is CASSLAGYGYTF. The CDR3 DNA sequence: TGTGCCAGCAGCTTGGCAGGGTATGGCTACACCTTC. Using reference TRBV7-2 and TRBJ1-2 for the parts outside the CDR3, the full variable domain is GAGVSQSPSNKVTEKGKDVELRCDPISGHTALYWYRQSLGQGLEFLIYFQGNSAPDKSGLPSDRFSAERTGGSVSTLTIQRTQQEDSAVYLCASSLAGYGYTFGSGTRLTVV.

V and J are TRBV19 and TRBJ2-3; possible D gene TRBD2, 6 bases. This CDR3 comprises 13 residues. Between the trimmed V and J ends, which lost 3 bases and 8 bases, there was a span of 12 bases. The germline V gene encodes CDR1 LNHDA and CDR2 SQIVND (reference sequence). The CDR3 nucleotides read TGTGCCAGTAGTATGGTGCCGGGAGCTACGCAGTATTTT. It specifies CASSMVPGATQYF.

This chain links TRBV6-1 with TRBJ2-2, with 7 positions matching TRBD1. In germline, CDR1 is MNHNS, CDR2 SASEGT. After removal of 8 bases from V and 4 bases from J, the junction contained 7 bases not matched to a gene. CDR3 length equals 14 residues. CDR3 loop: CASQKGARTGELFF. CDR3 DNA sequence: TGTGCCAGCCAGAAGGGGGCGCGCACCGGGGAGCTGTTTTTT.

The chain links TRBV13 to TRBJ1-2; no definite D call. The V gene lost 5 bases and the J gene lost 1 base, with 11 bases spanning the gap. Germline V gene sequence: CDR1 PRHDT, CDR2 FYEKMQ (reference sequence). This CDR3 has 14 amino acids. CDR3 coding DNA: TGTGCCAGCAGCCTATCCCGGAGTAACTATGGCTACACCTTC. Protein: CASSLSRSNYGYTF.

The CDR3 bases are TGTGCCAGCAGCTTAGAGGGGGGGGGCACTGAAGCTTTCTTT. This sequence encodes CASSLEGGGTEAFF. This chain links TRBV11-2 with TRBJ1-1, with D possibly matching TRBD1 (5 bases). Trimming took off 0 bases at V and 4 bases at J, with 9 bases between the two ends. The CDR3 contains 14 residues. CDR1 SGHAT and CDR2 FQNNGV come from the germline V gene.

In regard to this clone: The germline gene is not matched at one end of the junction; a read error may be the cause. The chain links TRBV7-6 to TRBJ1-2; D may be TRBD1 (6 bases). The CDR3 runs 15 residues. Germline V gene data show CDR1 as SGHVS and CDR2 as FNYEAQ. The CDR3 coding sequence is TGTGCCAGCGGCTTAGATGGAGGGGGGCTTGAAGGCTACACCTTC. This sequence encodes CASGLDGGGLEGYTF.

This CDR3 reads CASRPTTGTPYGYTF. CDR3 DNA: TGTGCCAGTCGACCTACGACCGGGACACCATATGGCTACACCTTC. V is TRBV19 and J is TRBJ1-2; D is possibly TRBD1 (6 bases). The CDR3 loop spans 15 amino acids. V gave up 8 bases and J gave up 5 bases, with 21 bases separating them. Germline V lookup: CDR1 LNHDA, CDR2 SQIVND (reference sequence).

The chain uses TRBV18 and TRBJ1-1; TRBD1 matches 7 bases. There are 13 residues in the CDR3. With 3 bases clipped from V and 7 bases from J, the junction kept 5 bases outside the gene matches. Germline CDR1 and CDR2: KGHSH and LQKENI. CDR3 in amino acids: CASSPTGKVEAFF. The DNA of the CDR3 is TGTGCCAGCTCACCGACAGGGAAGGTTGAAGCTTTCTTT.

V and J are TRBV29-1 and TRBJ2-7; TRBD1 agrees at 7 bases. V trimming: 4 bases; J trimming: 3 bases; junction bases outside the gene matches: 6. The CDR3 covers 13 residues. Germline V gene sequence: CDR1 SQVTM, CDR2 ANQGSEA. The CDR3 coding sequence is TGCAGCGTTGGCAGACAGGGCAACTACGAGCAGTACTTC. Translated, it gives CSVGRQGNYEQYF.

This chain uses TRBV5-4 with TRBJ2-7; TRBD2 matches 11 bases. Germline-derived CDR1 and CDR2 are SGHNT and YYREEE (reference sequence). The V segment lost 3 bases and the J segment 4 bases; nucleotides outside the gene matches: 9. This CDR3 comprises 16 residues. CDR3 in DNA: TGTGCCAGCAGCTCTGGACTAGCGGGTAGTTTTTACGAGCAGTACTTC. Residues: CASSSGLAGSFYEQYF. The variable domain in full, with the rest retrieved from reference TRBV5-4 and TRBJ2-7, is ETGVTQSPTHLIKTRGQQVTLRCSSQSGHNTVSWYQQALGQGPQFIFQYYREEENGRGNFPPRFSGLQFPNYSSELNVNALELDDSALYLCASSSGLAGSFYEQYFGPGTRLTVT.

The V and J genes are TRBV28 and TRBJ2-7, with D possibly being TRBD1 or TRBD2 (6 bases each). CDR1 is MDHEN, CDR2 SYDVKM, per germline. The V gene lost 1 base and the J gene lost 3 bases, with 19 bases spanning the gap. This CDR3 spans 17 amino acids. CDR3 bases: TGTGCCAGCAGTTTATATGCGGCGGGAACAGGGTTCTACGAGCAGTACTTC. Protein sequence: CASSLYAAGTGFYEQYF.

The J gene is TRBJ1-6, the V gene TRBV6-5; 8 bases are a match to TRBD1. The length of the CDR3 is 13 residues. The V gene's germline CDR1 is MNHEY and CDR2 SVGAGI. Trimming removed 8 bases from V and 7 bases from J; junction bases left unmatched: 4. For the CDR3, the DNA is TGTGCCAGCGGATGGACAGGGAATTCACCCCTCCACTTT. This encodes CASGWTGNSPLHF.

This clone was detected only once. The genes are TRBV28 and TRBJ1-3, with 7 nucleotides matching TRBD1. Looked up from germline, CDR1 is MDHEN and CDR2 is SYDVKM. The CDR3 spans 14 residues. V dropped 6 bases and J dropped 6; count of bases not matched to a gene: 8. CDR3 in DNA: TGTGCCAGCAGCCAGGGGGGTTCAGAAAACACCATATATTTT. Protein product: CASSQGGSENTIYF.

The J gene is TRBJ2-1, the V gene TRBV28, with unresolved D. The CDR3 extends over 16 amino acids. The germline V gene has CDR1 MDHEN and CDR2 SYDVKM. V lost 5 bases, J lost 4 bases, and 18 bases lay in between. Here the CDR3 DNA reads TGTGCCAGCAGTAGTGCGTGGACCTTGGGATACAATGAGCAGTTCTTC. This encodes CASSSAWTLGYNEQFF.

This chain connects TRBV4-2 to TRBJ1-2; a weak D match, TRBD1 (6 bases). The CDR3 runs 21 residues. CDR1 and CDR2 from the germline V gene are LGHNA and YNFKEQ. Trimming removed 0 bases at V and 4 bases at J, with 30 bases between. The CDR3 region is CASSQDRWGERQVERTYGYTF. The CDR3, as DNA: TGTGCCAGCAGCCAAGATCGTTGGGGTGAAAGACAGGTAGAGAGGACCTATGGCTACACCTTC.

The table lists this clone with a few counts. This chain joins TRBV10-3 and TRBJ1-6, with D perhaps TRBD1 (6 bases). The length of the CDR3 is 15 residues. V gave up 2 bases and J gave up 8 bases, with 13 bases separating them. Germline CDR1 and CDR2: ENHRY and SYGVKD. The CDR3 region is CAISEAQGGHSPLHF. Here the CDR3 DNA reads TGTGCCATCAGTGAGGCACAAGGGGGACATTCACCCCTCCACTTT.

A single count supports this clone. The chain links TRBV12-5 to TRBJ2-2, with D unresolved. This CDR3 has 13 residues. CDR1 is LGHNT and CDR2 is FRNRAP in the germline V gene. Trimming took off 0 bases at V and 9 bases at J, with 8 bases between the two ends. CDR3 DNA sequence: TGTGCTAGTGGTTTGGTACACTTGCGGGAGCTGTTTTTT. It translates to CASGLVHLRELFF.

This chain connects TRBV5-4 to TRBJ2-5; 13 bases line up with TRBD2. CDR1 and CDR2 (germline): SGHNT, YYREEE (reference sequence). The CDR3 totals 15 residues. Trimming at V came to 1 base and at J to 4 bases, leaving 1 base not matched to a gene. CDR3 in amino acids: CASSLRTSGGETQYF. CDR3 in DNA: TGTGCCAGCAGCTTGAGGACTAGCGGGGGAGAGACCCAGTACTTC.

This clone is a singleton in its sample. The chain joins TRBV7-3 to TRBJ2-1; TRBD2 matches at 10 bases. The CDR3 covers 18 residues. The ends lost 5 bases at V and 7 bases at J; junction bases unmatched: 17. Germline CDR1 reads SGHTA; CDR2 reads FQGTGA. CDR3: CASSLLVGVAGGLNEQFF. CDR3 nucleotide sequence: TGTGCCAGCAGCCTACTGGTGGGGGTAGCGGGGGGTCTAAATGAGCAGTTCTTC. Variable domain in full (rest from reference TRBV7-3 and TRBJ2-1): GAGVSQTPSNKVTEKGKYVELRCDPISGHTALYWYRQSLGQGPEFLIYFQGTGAADDSGLPNDRFFAVRPEGSVSTLKIQRTERGDSAVYLCASSLLVGVAGGLNEQFFGPGTRLTVL.

Turning to this clone: One end of the junction varies from germline; a read error may be responsible. This sequence joins TRBV11-2 and TRBJ2-2; TRBD2 matches at 7 bases. Per germline, CDR1 SGHAT and CDR2 FQNNGV. This CDR3 comprises 16 residues. The CDR3 region has the DNA TGTGCCAGCAGCGGGGAGGGTTCATGGAACGCCGGGGAGCTGTTTTTT. It yields the protein CASSGEGSWNAGELFF.

This clone occurred a few times. V and J are TRBV5-4 and TRBJ1-1; a weak D match, TRBD1 (6 bases). V lost 2 bases to trimming and J lost 3 bases, with 14 bases between them. Looked up from germline, CDR1 is SGHNT and CDR2 is YYREEE (reference sequence). The CDR3 spans 15 residues. CDR3: CASSFYAGAHTEAFF. CDR3 sequence (DNA): TGTGCCAGCAGCTTTTACGCAGGGGCCCACACTGAAGCTTTCTTT.

The table lists this clone with a few counts. This rearrangement joins TRBV6-4 to TRBJ1-1; tentative D call: TRBD1 (5 bases). This CDR3 comprises 16 residues. With 5 bases removed from V and 0 bases from J, the gap between germline ends came to 16 bases. In germline, CDR1 is MRHNA, CDR2 SNTAGT. The CDR3, as DNA: TGTGCCAGCAGTCCGGGGACGGACGGAGTGAACACTGAAGCTTTCTTT. This gives the protein CASSPGTDGVNTEAFF.

This chain uses TRBV30 with TRBJ1-1; D gene uncertain. The germline V and J ends were trimmed by 4 bases and 0 bases, with 12 bases remaining between them. The CDR3 loop spans 14 amino acids. The germline V gene has CDR1 GTSNPN and CDR2 SVGIG (reference sequence). Here the CDR3 DNA reads TGTGCCTGGAATGCCGGACGTATGAACACTGAAGCTTTCTTT. Translating it yields CAWNAGRMNTEAFF.

A word on this clone: The identical CDR3 is also encoded by other nucleotide sequences in the sample. The V call is TRBV4-3, the J call TRBJ2-2; D remains unclear. Per the germline V gene, CDR1 is LGHNA and CDR2 is YSLEER. V gave up 1 base and J gave up 2 bases, with 8 bases separating them. CDR3 length: 15 amino acids. In nucleotides, the CDR3 is TGCGCCAGCAGCCAAGGGACGGGTAACACCGGGGAGCTGTTTTTT. Translated: CASSQGTGNTGELFF.

The genes are TRBV2 and TRBJ2-1; TRBD2 might be the D (6 bases). The germline V and J ends were trimmed by 1 base and 5 bases, with 12 bases remaining between them. This CDR3 comprises 15 residues. Germline assignment: CDR1 SNHLY and CDR2 FYNNEI. CDR3 DNA: TGTGCCAGCAGTGAAGTTCGGAGGGGCCACAATGAGCAGTTCTTC. Its translation is CASSEVRRGHNEQFF.

The rearrangement joins TRBV11-2 to TRBJ1-5, with D possibly being TRBD1 (5 bases). Looked up from germline, CDR1 is SGHAT and CDR2 is FQNNGV. The germline V and J ends were trimmed by 3 bases and 6 bases, with 12 bases remaining between them. The CDR3 length is 14 residues. The CDR3 region has the DNA TGTGCCAGCAGCTTTGACAGAGATCGTCAGCCCCAGCATTTT. Its protein is CASSFDRDRQPQHF. The complete variable domain, with remaining parts taken from reference TRBV11-2 and TRBJ1-5, reads EAGVAQSPRYKIIEKRQSVAFWCNPISGHATLYWYQQILGQGPKLLIQFQNNGVVDDSQLPKDRFSAERLKGVDSTLKIQPAKLEDSAVYLCASSFDRDRQPQHFGDGTRLSIL.

V and J are TRBV2 and TRBJ2-5; 7 nucleotides align to TRBD2. The CDR3 extends over 14 amino acids. The trim removed 1 base at V and 7 bases at J, leaving 6 bases unmatched. In germline, CDR1 is SNHLY, CDR2 FYNNEI. This CDR3 reads CASSEGLGEGTQYF. The CDR3 DNA sequence: TGTGCCAGCAGTGAAGGGCTAGGGGAGGGGACCCAGTACTTC.